This T cell receptor (beta chain) was identified during a study of human T cells and chemical hapten exposure. Whole-study context: 2% DPC was applied to 2 cm by 2 cm of upper inner arm skin for sensitization. TCR yield per sample varied, mainly due to pooled library volumes.

Time point indicated: patch test 1, 2 weeks after DPC sensitization. Sample treatment: therapeutic diphenylcyclopropenone sensitization with weekly scalp DPC. In the authors' workflow: Sample TCR totals centred on a median of approximately 95,000, ranging 23,224 to 690,600. TCRdb re-derived calls from the RACE reads in MiXCR, one entry per CDR3 protein. TCRdb's processing, not the study's, gives the V and J calls here. Among roughly 120,000 distinct CDR3 sequences listed, about 12% were seen once. V was cut by 4 bases and J by 0 bases, with 11 bases left in between. CDR3 length: 14 amino acids. Germline-derived CDR1 and CDR2 are SQVTM and ANQGSEA.

The rearrangement uses TRBV29-1 and TRBJ2-3, with D possibly being TRBD2 (6 bases). Sequenced here: whole blood, sampled in connection with sensitization to the hapten diphenylcyclopropenone (DPC). This TCR was sampled from a woman between 50 and 59 years old with alopecia areata. Some clones in this sample may be carry-over from other donors' samples. CDR3 sequence reads: CSVGRGSSTDTQYF. CDR3 nucleotide sequence: TGCAGCGTTGGTCGGGGGAGTAGCACAGATACGCAGTATTTT.